One sample yielded the 29 T cell receptor beta chains listed below, sequenced in a study of blood T cell repertoires in COVID-19. Only in-frame clones appear in the TCRdb table, and some are missing; sequencing was by immunoSEQ multiplex PCR. The table has more than 85,000 clones, approximately 92% seen once; the top ten hold 1.9%. Source material: peripheral blood. All receptors come from a woman aged 45 to 65 with COVID-19, enrolled during active disease.

The chain links TRBV5-1 to TRBJ2-1; D is ambiguous. Germline V CDR1 and CDR2: SGHRS, YFSETQ. The V gene lost 0 bases and the J gene lost 0 bases, with 7 bases spanning the gap. This CDR3 comprises 15 residues. As DNA, the CDR3 is TGCGCCAGCAGCTTGGACGGCGGCTCCTACAATGAGCAGTTCTTC. Encoded protein: CASSLDGGSYNEQFF.

The V and J genes are TRBV5-5 and TRBJ1-4; the D gene is possibly TRBD1 (6 bases). Trimming shortened V by 4 bases and J by 0 bases, and 13 bases separated the two germline ends. Germline CDR1 reads SGHKS; CDR2 reads YYEKEE (reference sequence). The CDR3 totals 16 residues. The CDR3 DNA reads TGTGCCAGCAGCATCGGACAGTTTGCAACTAATGAAAAACTGTTTTTT. This codes for CASSIGQFATNEKLFF.

The rearrangement joins TRBV6-5 to TRBJ1-2; perhaps TRBD1 as D (6 bases). The CDR3 contains 13 residues. V gave up 4 bases and J gave up 8 bases, with 14 bases separating them. Per the germline V gene, CDR1 is MNHEY and CDR2 is SVGAGI. The CDR3 loop is CASSSTDRRGYTF. CDR3 coding DNA: TGTGCCAGCAGTTCTACGGACAGACGGGGCTACACCTTC.

The chain is built from TRBV5-6 and TRBJ1-2; D unresolved. Trimming took off 0 bases at V and 8 bases at J, with 14 bases between the two ends. This CDR3 is built from 14 residues. Germline lookup yields CDR1 SGHDT and CDR2 YYEEEE. CDR3 DNA sequence: TGTGCCAGCAGCTTGGGGCAGGATGACCGCGGCTACACCTTC. Amino acid sequence: CASSLGQDDRGYTF.

The rearrangement joins TRBV30 to TRBJ1-1; D not certain. Germline V lookup: CDR1 GTSNPN, CDR2 SVGIG (reference sequence). There are 12 residues in the CDR3. V dropped 5 bases and J dropped 7 bases, with 14 bases sitting between them. The CDR3 spells CAWAARNVEAFF. The CDR3 DNA follows: TGTGCCTGGGCGGCCCGGAACGTTGAAGCTTTCTTT.

The CDR3 region is CSVGRGLAGKIRTDTQYF. Written as DNA, the CDR3 is TGCAGCGTTGGAAGGGGGTTGGCAGGGAAAATTCGCACAGATACGCAGTATTTT. The chain is built from TRBV29-1 and TRBJ2-3; tentatively, D is TRBD1 (6 bases). V was cut by 4 bases and J by 1 base, with 24 bases left in between. The CDR3 has 18 residues. Per germline, CDR1 SQVTM and CDR2 ANQGSEA.

This clone turned up a few times. V gene TRBV11-2 combines with J gene TRBJ2-7, with D uncertain. The germline V gene has CDR1 SGHAT and CDR2 FQNNGV. The V end was cut by 5 bases, the J end by 3 bases, with 8 bases between. This CDR3 has 12 amino acids. The CDR3 is CASSLFDYEQYF. CDR3 DNA: TGTGCCAGCAGCCTATTTGACTACGAGCAGTACTTC. The full variable domain, rest sourced from reference TRBV11-2 and TRBJ2-7, is EAGVAQSPRYKIIEKRQSVAFWCNPISGHATLYWYQQILGQGPKLLIQFQNNGVVDDSQLPKDRFSAERLKGVDSTLKIQPAKLEDSAVYLCASSLFDYEQYFGPGTRLTVT.

V gene TRBV6-5 combines with J gene TRBJ2-5; 7 nucleotides agree with TRBD1. The V segment lost 6 bases and the J segment 4 bases; nucleotides outside the gene matches: 11. Germline assignment: CDR1 MNHEY and CDR2 SVGAGI. The CDR3 has 15 amino acids. The DNA for the CDR3 is TGTGCCAGCAGCCCCACCACAGGGGCGGGAGAGACCCAGTACTTC. It translates to CASSPTTGAGETQYF.

The V and J genes are TRBV3-1 (or the pseudogene TRBV3-2) and TRBJ1-2; 11 positions agree with TRBD1. J gave up 6 bases and V 4 bases, and 7 bases lay outside the gene matches. CDR3 length: 15 amino acids. Germline V CDR1 and CDR2: LGHDT, YNNKEL (reference sequence). The CDR3 DNA is TGTGCCAGCAGCCCACCGGGACAGGGGGGGCATGGCTACACCTTC. Its translation: CASSPPGQGGHGYTF.

V gene TRBV12-5 combines with J gene TRBJ2-3; D gene uncertain. With 6 bases removed from V and 2 bases from J, the gap between germline ends came to 12 bases. Germline CDR1 reads LGHNT; CDR2 reads FRNRAP. This CDR3 spans 14 amino acids. CDR3 bases: TGTGCTAGTGGCCCCCTCACTTCCACAGATACGCAGTATTTT. It translates to CASGPLTSTDTQYF.

The V call is TRBV6-6, the J call TRBJ1-5; D is possibly TRBD1 (6 bases). Germline assignment: CDR1 MNHNY and CDR2 SVGAGI (reference sequence). V was trimmed by 2 bases and J by 9 bases, leaving 17 bases between them. This CDR3 spans 15 amino acids. The CDR3 sequence is CASSYSRGVFGPQHF. CDR3 DNA sequence: TGTGCCAGCAGTTACAGCAGGGGCGTATTTGGGCCCCAGCATTTT.

This chain links TRBV15 with TRBJ2-5; 7 positions agree with TRBD1. The DNA end is a closer match to TRBJ2-7, so the J assignment may be wrong. CDR1 is LNHNV and CDR2 is YYDKDF in the germline V gene (reference sequence). CDR3 length: 13 amino acids. In DNA, the CDR3 is TGTGCCACCAGCAGACAAACAGGGGTCGAGCAGTACTTC. Translation gives CATSRQTGVEQYF.

This chain connects TRBV6-4 to TRBJ1-5; D is possibly TRBD1 (6 bases). V gave up 2 bases and J gave up 5 bases, with 10 bases separating them. The CDR3 contains 14 residues. From germline, CDR1 is MRHNA and CDR2 SNTAGT. The CDR3: CASSDTGMDQPQHF. CDR3 nucleotide sequence: TGTGCCAGCAGTGACACAGGGATGGATCAGCCCCAGCATTTT.

The chain links TRBV27 to TRBJ1-5, with TRBD1 identical over 7 bases. CDR1 is MNHEY and CDR2 is SMNVEV in the germline V gene (reference sequence). This CDR3 has 14 residues. Trimming took 6 bases from V and 3 from J; bases not matched to a gene: 5. The CDR3 protein is CASSMTGYNQPQHF. CDR3 DNA: TGTGCCAGCAGCATGACAGGGTACAATCAGCCCCAGCATTTT.

This chain connects TRBV6-1 to TRBJ2-1, with 7 bases lining up with TRBD2. The CDR3 runs to 14 residues. Per germline, CDR1 MNHNS and CDR2 SASEGT. V lost 2 bases and J lost 7; bases outside the gene matches: 5. The CDR3 region has the DNA TGTGCCAGCAGTGAACTAGCGGAGTCAAATGAGCAGTTCTTC. Translated, it gives CASSELAESNEQFF.

J is TRBJ2-5 and V is TRBV5-4, with 7 positions matching TRBD2. The CDR3 contains 14 residues. CDR1 is SGHNT, CDR2 YYREEE, per germline (reference sequence). The V gene end was trimmed by 5 bases and the J gene end by 0 bases; junction bases not matched to a gene: 4. The CDR3 DNA reads as TGTGCCAGCAGAACTAGCGCCAACCAAGAGACCCAGTACTTC. Protein: CASRTSANQETQYF.

This sequence joins TRBV4-2 and TRBJ1-6; 7 positions agree with TRBD1. CDR3 length: 17 residues. Trimming cost V 4 bases and J 10 bases; bases outside gene matches: 16. Germline-derived CDR1 and CDR2 are LGHNA and YNFKEQ. CDR3 sequence: CASSRYYTTGIRSPLHF. The CDR3 nucleotides are TGTGCCAGCAGCCGATACTACACGACAGGGATTAGGTCACCCCTCCACTTT.

V and J are TRBV7-2 and TRBJ1-2; D is possibly TRBD1 (5 bases). Trimming shortened V by 1 base and J by 8 bases, and 17 bases separated the two germline ends. Looked up from germline, CDR1 is SGHTA and CDR2 is FQGNSA. This CDR3 is built from 15 residues. CDR3 bases: TGTGCCAGCAGCTTAGGAAATGTCGACAGATGGGGCTACACCTTC. Its protein product is CASSLGNVDRWGYTF.

The V and J genes are TRBV11-2 and TRBJ2-2; 8 positions match TRBD2. The CDR3 sequence is 16 residues long. Germline loops: CDR1 SGHAT, CDR2 FQNNGV. J gave up 6 bases and V 5 bases, and 11 bases lay outside the gene matches. CDR3 in amino acids: CASSLWAGGQAGELFF. CDR3 coding DNA: TGTGCCAGCAGCCTCTGGGCGGGGGGTCAGGCCGGGGAGCTGTTTTTT.

CDR3 DNA: TGTGCCTGGAGTAAAGGGGCTAGCGGCTTCACCGGGGAGCTGTTTTTT. Translating gives CAWSKGASGFTGELFF. The chain employs TRBV30 and TRBJ2-2; 7 nucleotides line up with TRBD2. Germline V gene sequence: CDR1 GTSNPN, CDR2 SVGIG (reference sequence). CDR3 size: 16 residues. V lost 2 bases and J lost 4; bases outside the gene matches: 10. The whole variable domain, remainder taken from reference TRBV30 and TRBJ2-2, is SQTIHQWPATLVQPVGSPLSLECTVEGTSNPNLYWYRQAAGRGLQLLFYSVGIGQISSEVPQNLSASRPQDRQFILSSKKLLLSDSGFYLCAWSKGASGFTGELFFGEGSRLTVL.

The rearrangement links TRBV24-1 to TRBJ1-2; D ambiguous. From germline, CDR1 is KGHDR and CDR2 SFDVKD. The CDR3 runs to 15 residues. Trimming removed 2 bases from V and 1 base from J, with 10 bases in between. The CDR3 loop is CATSDSHGVNYGYTF. The CDR3 DNA is TGTGCCACCAGTGATTCCCATGGAGTTAACTATGGCTACACCTTC.

The V call is TRBV6-6, the J call TRBJ2-5, with unresolved D. Looked up from germline, CDR1 is MNHNY and CDR2 is SVGAGI (reference sequence). The CDR3 spans 11 residues. With 6 bases removed from V and 2 bases from J, the gap between germline ends came to 4 bases. In DNA, the CDR3 is TGTGCCAGCAGGCGTCAAGAGACCCAGTACTTC. It is translated as CASRRQETQYF.

DNA for the CDR3: TGTGCCAGTAGTATAGTAAACGGGGTCGCTGGCTACACCTTC. As protein: CASSIVNGVAGYTF. V and J are TRBV19 and TRBJ1-2; D not certain. The germline V and J ends were trimmed by 1 base and 7 bases, with 13 bases remaining between them. Germline V gives CDR1 LNHDA, CDR2 SQIVND (reference sequence). This CDR3 has 14 amino acids.

The J gene is TRBJ1-1, the V gene TRBV3-1 (or the pseudogene TRBV3-2); no clear D. Germline-derived CDR1 and CDR2 are LGHDT and YNNKEL (reference sequence). This CDR3 is 13 amino acids long. Trimming stripped 5 bases from V and 5 bases from J, with 12 bases between. CDR3 in amino acids: CASSSTRETEAFF. The DNA of the CDR3 is TGTGCCAGCAGCTCGACACGGGAGACTGAAGCTTTCTTT.

This chain uses TRBV24-1 with TRBJ1-5, with D uncertain. The germline gives CDR1 KGHDR, CDR2 SFDVKD. The CDR3 totals 13 residues. V shed 4 bases and J shed 7 bases, with 10 bases lying between them. The CDR3 is CATSEPSGQPQHF. The CDR3 DNA reads TGTGCCACCAGTGAGCCTAGTGGACAGCCCCAGCATTTT.

This chain connects TRBV11-3 to TRBJ1-3, with D possibly TRBD1 on 6 matching bases. The CDR3 is made up of 19 amino acids. CDR1 SGHNT and CDR2 YENEEA come from the germline V gene. The V end was cut by 3 bases, the J end by 4 bases, with 25 bases between. The CDR3 sequence is CASSFGDLRTAVSGNTIYF. Here the CDR3 DNA reads TGTGCCAGCAGCTTTGGAGATCTCCGGACAGCCGTCTCCGGAAACACCATATATTTT.

The genes are TRBV30 and TRBJ2-1; 7 nucleotides line up with TRBD2. From germline, CDR1 is GTSNPN and CDR2 SVGIG (reference sequence). This CDR3 is 12 amino acids long. With 8 bases clipped from V and 4 bases from J, the junction kept 5 bases outside the gene matches. The CDR3 here is CARSGGYNEQFF. CDR3 in DNA: TGTGCCCGGTCGGGGGGATACAATGAGCAGTTCTTC.

The chain has TRBV2 and TRBJ2-7, with D possibly TRBD2 on 5 matching bases. V was pared by 7 bases and J by 6 bases, with 13 bases between. The CDR3 runs to 12 residues. The germline CDR1 and CDR2 sequences are SNHLY and FYNNEI. The CDR3 reads CASIGLGAEQYF. DNA for the CDR3: TGTGCCAGCATAGGGCTGGGAGCCGAGCAGTACTTC.

The J gene is TRBJ1-1, the V gene TRBV30, with D possibly being TRBD1 (5 bases). The CDR3 is made up of 13 amino acids. The germline V gene encodes CDR1 GTSNPN and CDR2 SVGIG (reference sequence). The ends were cut back, 4 bases at V and 5 bases at J, with 14 bases in the middle. The CDR3 sequence: CAWTKGMGTEAFF. CDR3 nucleotides: TGTGCCTGGACGAAGGGGATGGGTACTGAAGCTTTCTTT.